The TCR beta chain described here comes from a study of siplizumab effects on memory and regulatory T cells. Sequencing was performed with immunoSEQ multiplex PCR; in TCRdb, only in-frame clones are kept and a portion is missing. The sample includes 90,000 to 120,000 clones, 93% of them seen just once. Sequencing used Tregs sorted from blood. This receptor was taken from a human donor in good health.

CDR3 nucleotides: TGCGCCAGCAGCTCTGGGGCTGGTGGAAACACCATATATTTT. Translation: CASSSGAGGNTIYF. The gene calls are TRBV5-1 and TRBJ1-3, with D perhaps matching TRBD1 (5 bases). V was pared by 3 bases and J by 3 bases, with 10 bases between. CDR1 is SGHRS and CDR2 is YFSETQ in the germline V gene. The CDR3 has 14 residues.